This TCR beta chain was recovered during a study of T-cell memory formation after mild COVID-19. The CDR3 is 12 amino acids. Germline V lookup: CDR1 SGDLS, CDR2 YYNGEE. V lost 4 bases and J lost 7, with 11 bases in between. TCRdb re-analysed the 5' RACE reads in MiXCR, keeping a single row per CDR3 protein. The sample contains around 450,000 distinct CDR3 sequences, 24% of which appear only once. This clonotype was sampled from an adult woman who had mild COVID-19 (a few samples of this study predate the infection). Cell type and time point are not known. V and J are TRBV9 and TRBJ1-1, with D possibly matching TRBD1 (5 bases). The sequenced material came from PBMCs or a T cell subset sorted from them (not recorded which). CDR3 amino acids: CASSPGTLEAFF. The DNA for the CDR3 is TGTGCCAGCAGCCCCGGGACTCTTGAAGCTTTCTTT.